This T cell receptor beta chain was profiled in a study of cytomegalovirus exposure and HLA in healthy donors. The CDR3 contains 17 residues. The V end lost 3 bases, the J end lost 6 bases, and 22 bases lay between the germline ends. Germline CDR1 MGHRA, CDR2 YSYEKL. The study ran its PCR with 60 Vbeta and 13 Jbeta primers. Sequenced by immunoSEQ multiplex PCR; TCRdb stores in-frame clones only, minus some. The data contain about 120,000 clones, 70% to 90% of them seen just once; the ten biggest clones take up approximately 1.8%. The V call is TRBV4-1, the J call TRBJ2-3; tentative D call: TRBD1 (6 bases). The source of this sequence is a man in his forties in good health and CMV-seronegative. Sequencing was performed on PBMCs. CDR3 protein: CASSHKEGTTRPDTQYF. As DNA, the CDR3 is TGCGCCAGCAGCCACAAAGAAGGGACAACTAGACCCGATACGCAGTATTTT.